The 5 T cell receptor beta chains presented below share a single source sample, sequenced in a study of blood T cell repertoires in COVID-19. The assay was immunoSEQ multiplex PCR, and TCRdb's table has in-frame clones only and misses some. The data show over 35,000 clones, 87% seen once. Sequencing was carried out using peripheral blood. The receptors here all came from a man aged 35 to 55 with COVID-19, enrolled during active disease.

The chain carries TRBV19 and TRBJ1-5, with 8 bases that match TRBD1. The germline V gene encodes CDR1 LNHDA and CDR2 SQIVND (reference sequence). The length of the CDR3 is 17 residues. Trimming took 4 bases from V and 3 from J; bases not matched to a gene: 11. The CDR3 sequence: CASSKIQGANSNQPQHF. CDR3 in DNA: TGTGCCAGTAGTAAGATCCAGGGGGCTAACTCCAATCAGCCCCAGCATTTT.

The chain joins TRBV11-3 to TRBJ2-1; TRBD2 aligns across 7 bases. V lost 4 bases to trimming and J lost 3 bases; unmatched junction nucleotides: 3. The CDR3 totals 14 residues. Germline lookup yields CDR1 SGHNT and CDR2 YENEEA. The CDR3 DNA reads as TGTGCCAGCAGCTCCCGCGGGAGCTACAATGAGCAGTTCTTC. It specifies CASSSRGSYNEQFF. The full variable domain, with the rest looked up from reference TRBV11-3 and TRBJ2-1, is EAGVVQSPRYKIIEKKQPVAFWCNPISGHNTLYWYLQNLGQGPELLIRYENEEAVDDSQLPKDRFSAERLKGVDSTLKIQPAELGDSAVYLCASSSRGSYNEQFFGPGTRLTVL.

This rearrangement joins TRBV5-4 to TRBJ1-2; 11 bases are shared with TRBD1. This CDR3 comprises 15 residues. The V gene end was trimmed by 4 bases and the J gene end by 6 bases; junction bases not matched to a gene: 8. Looked up from germline, CDR1 is SGHNT and CDR2 is YYREEE (reference sequence). CDR3 DNA: TGTGCCAGCAGCGAACGGACAGGGGGCTTTAATGGCTACACCTTC. Its translation: CASSERTGGFNGYTF.

This chain connects TRBV5-1 to TRBJ1-5; 9 bases fit TRBD1. The CDR3 sequence is 17 residues long. The germline V gene has CDR1 SGHRS and CDR2 YFSETQ. With V trimmed by 0 bases and J by 3 bases, 7 bases remained unmatched. CDR3 bases: TGCGCCAGCAGCTTGGGAACCGGGACAGGGTTCAATCAGCCCCAGCATTTT. Protein sequence: CASSLGTGTGFNQPQHF.

The J gene is TRBJ1-1, the V gene TRBV19, with 7 bases aligning to TRBD1. CDR3 length: 13 amino acids. Germline assignment: CDR1 LNHDA and CDR2 SQIVND (reference sequence). The V gene end was trimmed by 9 bases and the J gene end by 1 base; junction bases not matched to a gene: 5. In DNA form, the CDR3 reads TGTGCCAGCCAAAGACAGGGGAACACTGAAGCTTTCTTT. It is translated as CASQRQGNTEAFF.